This T cell receptor beta chain was identified in a study of CD8+ T cells in alopecia areata. The wider study: Administration of oral tofacitinib to treated patients was at 5 to 10 mg twice daily.

V dropped 3 bases and J dropped 8; count of bases not matched to a gene: 10. There are 15 residues in the CDR3. Germline V lookup: CDR1 SGHNT, CDR2 YYREEE (reference sequence). This clone was observed a handful of times. Treatment in this sample: oral pan-JAK inhibitor, 5-10 mg twice daily. Following RNA extraction, reverse transcription yielded cDNA that acted as the sequencing template. Produced via immunoSEQ multiplex PCR; TCRdb's table is partial and in-frame only. Of roughly 280,000 clones in the sample, 45% to 70% were seen once. This rearrangement joins TRBV5-4 to TRBJ2-4, with 8 bases matching TRBD1. The specimen was CD4+ T cells sorted from blood, collected at roughly week 52, from a patient treated with tofacitinib. This TCR was recovered from a human donor with alopecia areata. In DNA, the CDR3 is TGTGCCAGCAGCTCGACAGGGGCCGATTATGACATTCAGTACTTC. It translates to CASSSTGADYDIQYF.